Each of the 24 T cell receptor beta chains below was sequenced from the same sample in a study of T cell responses to AZD1222 COVID-19 vaccine. Repertoires were generated with immunoSEQ multiplex PCR, while TCRdb's copy carries only in-frame clones and drops some. Of roughly 190,000 clones listed, 85% to 95% are singletons. The source material was peripheral blood, sampled on day 0 of AZD1222 vaccination. The receptors shown here come from an adult in good health.

The chain joins TRBV19 to TRBJ1-1, with no clear D. Germline V gene data show CDR1 as LNHDA and CDR2 as SQIVND (reference sequence). CDR3 length: 15 amino acids. V lost 3 bases and J 2 bases, leaving 13 bases between the germline ends. CDR3 nucleotide sequence: TGTGCCAGTAGTATCGGTGCCTCCGCTAACACTGAAGCTTTCTTT. Protein: CASSIGASANTEAFF.

The DNA for the CDR3 is TGTGCCAGCAGTTTTAAGGGGGATGAAAAACTGTTTTTT. Translation gives CASSFKGDEKLFF. The chain couples TRBV12-3 or TRBV12-4 to TRBJ1-4; D might be TRBD1 (6 bases). This CDR3 spans 13 amino acids. The V and J ends lost 3 bases and 6 bases respectively, with 8 bases between them.

J is TRBJ1-5 and V is TRBV19; the D gene is possibly TRBD1 (6 bases). CDR1 and CDR2 (germline): LNHDA, SQIVND (reference sequence). V was clipped by 6 bases and J by 1 base, with 16 bases between them. CDR3 length: 16 amino acids. For the CDR3, the DNA is TGTGCCAGTAGCCCCCTCCAGGGGATAAGCAATCAGCCCCAGCATTTT. This codes for CASSPLQGISNQPQHF.

V gene TRBV7-5 combines with J gene TRBJ1-4; TRBD1 reflects the table's D call only, with no check against the DNA. TRBV7-5 is flagged as a pseudogene. This CDR3 contains 20 residues. The CDR3 sequence is CARSPNNRDRVIGTNEKLFF. DNA for the CDR3: TGTGCCAGAAGCCCAAACAACCGGGACAGGGTAATAGGAACTAATGAAAAACTGTTTTTT.

The chain uses TRBV7-2 and TRBJ1-6, with 7 bases fitting TRBD1. From germline, CDR1 is SGHTA and CDR2 FQGNSA. V was pared by 11 bases and J by 10 bases, with 26 bases of the junction left unmatched. The CDR3 is 18 residues long. CDR3 in DNA: TGTGCCGGGCGACTCCCCCCAGGGCCCGGACAGGCATGGTCACCCCTCCACTTT. Protein: CAGRLPPGPGQAWSPLHF. Full variable domain (outside the CDR3, taken from reference TRBV7-2 and TRBJ1-6): GAGVSQSPSNKVTEKGKDVELRCDPISGHTALYWYRQSLGQGLEFLIYFQGNSAPDKSGLPSDRFSAERTGGSVSTLTIQRTQQEDSAVYLCAGRLPPGPGQAWSPLHFGNGTRLTVT.

The chain joins TRBV7-2 to TRBJ1-1; TRBD1 aligns across 7 bases. Germline CDR1 reads SGHTA; CDR2 reads FQGNSA. Unmatched junction bases numbered 7, after V lost 6 bases and J lost 0 bases. The CDR3 covers 15 residues. The CDR3 loop reads CASRDRVGMNTEAFF. CDR3 nucleotides: TGTGCCAGCAGAGACAGGGTCGGCATGAACACTGAAGCTTTCTTT.

This clone was seen only a few times. The V gene is TRBV7-6, the J gene TRBJ1-6; possible D gene TRBD1, 5 bases. The germline V gene has CDR1 SGHVS and CDR2 FNYEAQ. The CDR3 extends over 13 amino acids. V lost 8 bases to trimming and J lost 7 bases, with 12 bases between them. The CDR3 region has the DNA TGTGCCAGCGGGGCTGGGTCAAATTCACCCCTCCACTTT. Its protein product is CASGAGSNSPLHF. The variable domain in full, completed from reference TRBV7-6 and TRBJ1-6, reads GAGVSQSPRYKVTKRGQDVALRCDPISGHVSLYWYRQALGQGPEFLTYFNYEAQQDKSGLPNDRFSAERPEGSISTLTIQRTEQRDSAMYRCASGAGSNSPLHFGNGTRLTVT.

The chain links TRBV4-2 to TRBJ1-3, with TRBD1 identical over 11 bases. The CDR3 spans 16 residues. Trimming took 4 bases from V and 1 from J; bases not matched to a gene: 3. Germline CDR1 LGHNA, CDR2 YNFKEQ. The CDR3 coding sequence is TGTGCCAGCAGCCCGGGACAGGGGGTTTCTGGAAACACCATATATTTT. Encoded protein: CASSPGQGVSGNTIYF.

This chain links TRBV3-1 (or the pseudogene TRBV3-2) with TRBJ2-5, with TRBD2 as a possible D gene (5 bases). In germline, CDR1 is LGHDT, CDR2 YNNKEL (reference sequence). CDR3 length: 15 amino acids. V was cut by 1 base and J by 6 bases, with 15 bases left in between. The CDR3 DNA is TGTGCCAGCAGCCAAGCGATGGCGGGTCAGAAGACCCAGTACTTC. This codes for CASSQAMAGQKTQYF.

V and J are TRBV5-1 and TRBJ2-3; D not certain. Germline CDR1 is SGHRS and CDR2 is YFSETQ. V lost 0 bases, J lost 5 bases, and 10 bases lay in between. There are 14 residues in the CDR3. CDR3 loop: CASSLAPPGDTQYF. The DNA of the CDR3 is TGCGCCAGCAGCTTGGCTCCTCCTGGAGATACGCAGTATTTT.

The chain joins TRBV28 to TRBJ2-3; 13 positions match TRBD2. The CDR3 contains 16 residues. The germline V gene encodes CDR1 MDHEN and CDR2 SYDVKM. The ends lost 6 bases at V and 5 bases at J; junction bases unmatched: 8. The CDR3 DNA reads TGTGCCAGCAGGGGACCGGGACTAGCGGGACAAGATACGCAGTATTTT. Protein: CASRGPGLAGQDTQYF. Full variable domain (rest looked up from reference TRBV28 and TRBJ2-3): DVKVTQSSRYLVKRTGEKVFLECVQDMDHENMFWYRQDPGLGLRLIYFSYDVKMKEKGDIPEGYSVSREKKERFSLILESASTNQTSMYLCASRGPGLAGQDTQYFGPGTRLTVL.

The chain joins TRBV2 to TRBJ1-2, with D possibly being TRBD1 (6 bases). The V end was cut by 2 bases, the J end by 5 bases, with 9 bases between. The CDR3 sequence is 13 residues long. Germline CDR1 is SNHLY and CDR2 is FYNNEI. The CDR3 spells CASSESRGYGYTF. DNA of the CDR3: TGTGCCAGCAGTGAATCCAGGGGATATGGCTACACCTTC.

Comment on this clone: The identical CDR3 is also encoded by other nucleotide sequences in the sample. This chain uses TRBV5-1 with TRBJ1-5; TRBD1 is a possible D gene (5 bases). The V and J ends lost 4 bases and 4 bases respectively, with 9 bases between them. Germline-derived CDR1 and CDR2 are SGHRS and YFSETQ. This CDR3 spans 13 amino acids. CDR3 nucleotides: TGCGCCAGCAGCCTGGGGGAGAATCAGCCCCAGCATTTT. Its protein product is CASSLGENQPQHF.

The chain has TRBV7-3 and TRBJ2-1; TRBD2 matches 8 bases. Germline assignment: CDR1 SGHTA and CDR2 FQGTGA. V gave up 5 bases and J gave up 2 bases; unmatched junction bases: 8. The CDR3 is 16 residues long. The CDR3 DNA is TGTGCCAGCAGCCCGTCGGGGGGGCGTCCCTACAATGAGCAGTTCTTC. Protein: CASSPSGGRPYNEQFF.

The CDR3 bases are TGTGCCAGTTCGGGGACGGCAAACACTGAAGCTTTCTTT. Its translation is CASSGTANTEAFF. The chain employs TRBV19 and TRBJ1-1, with D perhaps matching TRBD1 (5 bases). Trimming removed 8 bases from V and 2 bases from J, with 12 bases in between. The CDR3 totals 13 residues. Germline V gene lookup returns CDR1 LNHDA and CDR2 SQIVND (reference sequence).

J is TRBJ1-5 and V is TRBV27; TRBD1 agrees at 8 bases. The germline V gene has CDR1 MNHEY and CDR2 SMNVEV (reference sequence). This CDR3 comprises 15 residues. V shed 6 bases and J 6 bases; nucleotides not matched to a gene: 10. CDR3 amino acids: CASRLLGQGAQPQHF. DNA of the CDR3: TGTGCCAGCAGGCTTCTTGGACAGGGCGCTCAGCCCCAGCATTTT.

This chain connects TRBV5-4 to TRBJ1-2; 7 nucleotides match TRBD1. There are 18 residues in the CDR3. The trim removed 6 bases at V and 5 bases at J, leaving 22 bases unmatched. From germline, CDR1 is SGHNT and CDR2 YYREEE (reference sequence). Here the CDR3 reads CASNPFRQGKKNGYGYTF. The CDR3 coding sequence is TGTGCCAGCAACCCTTTCCGACAGGGAAAAAAAAACGGATATGGCTACACCTTC. The full variable domain, with the rest looked up from reference TRBV5-4 and TRBJ1-2, is ETGVTQSPTHLIKTRGQQVTLRCSSQSGHNTVSWYQQALGQGPQFIFQYYREEENGRGNFPPRFSGLQFPNYSSELNVNALELDDSALYLCASNPFRQGKKNGYGYTFGSGTRLTVV.

The table lists this clone with a few counts. The chain recombines TRBV28 with TRBJ2-1, with TRBD1 as a possible D gene (7 bases). The CDR3 loop spans 16 amino acids. V was clipped by 5 bases and J by 6 bases, with 20 bases between them. CDR1 and CDR2 (germline): MDHEN, SYDVKM. The CDR3 region is CASSLPTGRKGNEQFF. The CDR3 DNA sequence: TGTGCCAGCAGTCTCCCGACAGGGAGGAAGGGCAATGAGCAGTTCTTC.

The chain is built from TRBV28 and TRBJ1-5; possibly TRBD1 for D (5 bases). V was clipped by 8 bases and J by 6 bases, with 11 bases between them. This CDR3 has 12 amino acids. Germline lookup yields CDR1 MDHEN and CDR2 SYDVKM. The DNA of the CDR3 is TGTGCCAGCGGGGGAGGGAGTCAGCCCCAGCATTTT. Its protein product is CASGGGSQPQHF.

A few counts support this clone. The chain has TRBV7-9 and TRBJ1-5, with D perhaps TRBD1 (5 bases). The CDR3 is 15 residues long. Germline assignment: CDR1 SEHNR and CDR2 FQNEAQ (reference sequence). The V end was cut by 5 bases, the J end by 8 bases, with 19 bases between. CDR3 region: CASSRGATSGEPQHF. The DNA of the CDR3 is TGTGCCAGCAGCCGCGGGGCGACTTCGGGGGAGCCCCAGCATTTT.

The chain combines TRBV15 with TRBJ2-7; D unclear. This CDR3 comprises 14 residues. Germline V CDR1 and CDR2: LNHNV, YYDKDF (reference sequence). Trimming left V 5 bases short and J 5 bases short, with 16 bases between. In DNA form, the CDR3 reads TGTGCCACCAGCGTTTTCGCCGGTCGTGACGAGCAGTACTTC. Protein product: CATSVFAGRDEQYF. The full variable domain, with the rest looked up from reference TRBV15 and TRBJ2-7, is DAMVIQNPRYQVTQFGKPVTLSCSQTLNHNVMYWYQQKSSQAPKLLFHYYDKDFNNEADTPDNFQSRRPNTSFCFLDIRSPGLGDTAMYLCATSVFAGRDEQYFGPGTRLTVT.

The rearrangement joins TRBV7-9 to TRBJ2-5; no clear D gene. With the DNA end fitting TRBJ2-7 better, the J assignment may be wrong. The germline V gene has CDR1 SEHNR and CDR2 FQNEAQ (reference sequence). The CDR3 has 14 residues. CDR3 loop: CASSLEKVDYEQYF. The CDR3 nucleotides read TGTGCCAGCAGCTTAGAAAAAGTTGATTACGAGCAGTACTTC.

The V and J genes are TRBV6-5 and TRBJ1-1; D perhaps matches TRBD1 (5 bases). The CDR3 spans 14 residues. Germline V CDR1 and CDR2: MNHEY, SVGAGI. The V end was cut by 6 bases, the J end by 1 base, with 12 bases between. CDR3 loop: CASSQAGQNTEAFF. CDR3 nucleotide sequence: TGTGCCAGCAGCCAGGCAGGACAGAACACTGAAGCTTTCTTT.

V and J are TRBV15 and TRBJ1-4; D unresolved. The CDR3 contains 15 residues. Germline-derived CDR1 and CDR2 are LNHNV and YYDKDF (reference sequence). With 0 bases removed from V and 1 base from J, the gap between germline ends came to 6 bases. The chain's CDR3 is CATSRDPGTNEKLFF. CDR3 DNA: TGTGCCACCAGCAGAGATCCAGGAACTAATGAAAAACTGTTTTTT.